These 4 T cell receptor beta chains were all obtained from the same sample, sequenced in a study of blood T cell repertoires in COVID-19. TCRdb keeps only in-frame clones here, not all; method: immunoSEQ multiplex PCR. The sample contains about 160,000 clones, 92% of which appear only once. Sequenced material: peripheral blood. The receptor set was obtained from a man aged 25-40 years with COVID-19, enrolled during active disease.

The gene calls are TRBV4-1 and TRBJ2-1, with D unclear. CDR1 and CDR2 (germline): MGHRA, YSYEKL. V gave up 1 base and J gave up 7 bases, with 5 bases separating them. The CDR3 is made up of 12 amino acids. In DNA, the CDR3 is TGCGCCAGCAGCCAAGGCCGGAATGAGCAGTTCTTC. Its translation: CASSQGRNEQFF.

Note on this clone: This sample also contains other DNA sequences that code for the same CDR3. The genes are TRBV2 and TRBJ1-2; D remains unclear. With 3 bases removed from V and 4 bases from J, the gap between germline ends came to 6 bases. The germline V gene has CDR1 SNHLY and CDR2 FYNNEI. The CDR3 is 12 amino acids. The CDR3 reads CASSERGYGYTF. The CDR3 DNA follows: TGTGCCAGCAGTGAGCGGGGCTATGGCTACACCTTC.

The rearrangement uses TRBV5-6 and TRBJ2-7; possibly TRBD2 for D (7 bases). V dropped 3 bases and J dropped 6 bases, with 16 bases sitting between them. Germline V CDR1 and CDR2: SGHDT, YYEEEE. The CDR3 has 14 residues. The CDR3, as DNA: TGTGCCAGCAGCTGGGGGGCGGGAGCAGGCGAGCAGTACTTC. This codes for CASSWGAGAGEQYF.

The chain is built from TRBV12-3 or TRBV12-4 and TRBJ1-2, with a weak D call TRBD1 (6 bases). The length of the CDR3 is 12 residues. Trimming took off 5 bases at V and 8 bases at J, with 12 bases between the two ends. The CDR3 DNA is TGTGCCAGCAGTACAACAGGGTTCGGCTACACCTTC. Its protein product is CASSTTGFGYTF.